A selection of T cell receptor beta chains follows, all from one sample in a study of blood T cell repertoires in COVID-19. The assay was immunoSEQ multiplex PCR, and TCRdb's table has in-frame clones only and misses some. The profile shows 95,000 to 100,000 clones, roughly nine tenths of them singletons. The sequenced sample was peripheral blood. Source of these receptors: a man over 45 with acute or convalescent COVID-19. The CDR3 runs from the conserved cysteine through the conserved F or W. The D gene is left open where the match is weak. Not all rows give a size; the values are once, few, many and, for expanded clones, a class.

d_gene: NA
abundance: NA
v_gene: TRBV18
j_gene: TRBJ1-5
CDR3aa: CASSPDNNQPQHF

d_gene: TRBD1
abundance: few
v_gene: TRBV5-8
j_gene: TRBJ2-2
CDR3aa: CASSYGQAANTGELFF

d_gene: NA
abundance: NA
v_gene: TRBV6-2/TRBV6-3
j_gene: TRBJ2-3
CDR3aa: CASSIGGGDTQYF

d_gene: NA
abundance: NA
v_gene: TRBV19
j_gene: TRBJ1-4
CDR3aa: CASSGGTITTNEKLFF

d_gene: TRBD1
abundance: once
v_gene: TRBV24-1
j_gene: TRBJ1-1
CDR3aa: CATSSGQGGGDTEAFF

d_gene: NA
abundance: NA
v_gene: TRBV7-2
j_gene: TRBJ1-4
CDR3aa: CASSSRTSGNEKLFF

d_gene: TRBD1
abundance: NA
v_gene: TRBV6-5
j_gene: TRBJ1-3
CDR3aa: CASSYSRDRARNTIYF

d_gene: TRBD2
abundance: NA
v_gene: TRBV5-1
j_gene: TRBJ2-2
CDR3aa: CASSVGLAGDLTGELFF

d_gene: NA
abundance: NA
v_gene: TRBV19
j_gene: TRBJ1-6
CDR3aa: CASSLDFGGYNSPLHF

d_gene: NA
abundance: NA
v_gene: TRBV9
j_gene: TRBJ2-1
CDR3aa: CASSGGGLSSYNEQFF

d_gene: NA
abundance: NA
v_gene: TRBV14
j_gene: TRBJ1-3
CDR3aa: CASSQDGSSSGNTIYF

d_gene: NA
abundance: NA
v_gene: TRBV3-1/TRBV3-2
j_gene: TRBJ1-4
CDR3aa: CASSPSTGLTNEKLFF

d_gene: NA
abundance: NA
v_gene: TRBV6-5
j_gene: TRBJ1-1
CDR3aa: CASSWGVGVQNTEAFF

d_gene: TRBD1
abundance: NA
v_gene: TRBV28
j_gene: TRBJ1-5
CDR3aa: CASSLSQDRDDQPQHF

d_gene: TRBD1
abundance: once
v_gene: TRBV28
j_gene: TRBJ2-2
CDR3aa: CASSQQGAPGELFF

d_gene: TRBD1
abundance: once
v_gene: TRBV5-1
j_gene: TRBJ2-7
CDR3aa: CASSLGTGGSYEQYF

d_gene: TRBD1
abundance: NA
v_gene: TRBV13
j_gene: TRBJ1-3
CDR3aa: CASSGRGTAGNTIYF

d_gene: NA
abundance: NA
v_gene: TRBV5-4
j_gene: TRBJ2-7
CDR3aa: CASSLGQALYEQYF

d_gene: TRBD1
abundance: NA
v_gene: TRBV6-5
j_gene: TRBJ2-1
CDR3aa: CASRGTGGSYNEQFF

d_gene: NA
abundance: NA
v_gene: TRBV29-1
j_gene: TRBJ1-4
CDR3aa: CSVEDETTNEKLFF

d_gene: TRBD1
abundance: NA
v_gene: TRBV18
j_gene: TRBJ1-6
CDR3aa: CASSEDRVNSPLHF

d_gene: TRBD1
abundance: NA
v_gene: TRBV7-8
j_gene: TRBJ1-1
CDR3aa: CASTKRGTGYTEAFF

d_gene: NA
abundance: NA
v_gene: TRBV9
j_gene: TRBJ2-5
CDR3aa: CASSPNQETQYF

d_gene: NA
abundance: once
v_gene: TRBV7-8
j_gene: TRBJ1-6
CDR3aa: CASRMGHQYNSPLHF

d_gene: TRBD1
abundance: NA
v_gene: TRBV30
j_gene: TRBJ2-2
CDR3aa: CAWSPGTANTGELFF

d_gene: TRBD1
abundance: NA
v_gene: TRBV7-2
j_gene: TRBJ1-3
CDR3aa: CASSPQGGRGNTIYF

d_gene: NA
abundance: NA
v_gene: TRBV6-2/TRBV6-3
j_gene: TRBJ2-1
CDR3aa: CASSFRPGGNEQFF

d_gene: NA
abundance: few
v_gene: TRBV13
j_gene: TRBJ1-4
CDR3aa: CASSPRGILNEKLFF